This entry features one T cell receptor (beta chain) sequence. Investigators built TCR beta libraries using UMI-labeled 5' RACE. Using the 5' RACE reads, TCRdb records one entry per CDR3 protein without DNA. In total, the table holds about 8,800 distinct CDR3 sequences. The CDR3 spans 15 residues. Germline CDR1 is DFQATT and CDR2 is SNEGSKA (reference sequence). Classification as TPEX applied to CCR7+ PD-1+ TIGIT+ early memory CD8+ T cells bearing exhausted-like traits. The RNA's source was duplicate vials of under 160,000 sorted CD8+ T cells per subset. This record belongs to a study of human CD8 memory T cell subsets.

The receptor's source is a human donor in good health. The V gene is TRBV20-1, the J gene TRBJ2-1; the TCRdb call, TRBD1, lacks DNA for checking. The specimen sequenced was CD8+ T cells from PBMCs. Here the CDR3 reads CSARGQTPHYNEQFF.